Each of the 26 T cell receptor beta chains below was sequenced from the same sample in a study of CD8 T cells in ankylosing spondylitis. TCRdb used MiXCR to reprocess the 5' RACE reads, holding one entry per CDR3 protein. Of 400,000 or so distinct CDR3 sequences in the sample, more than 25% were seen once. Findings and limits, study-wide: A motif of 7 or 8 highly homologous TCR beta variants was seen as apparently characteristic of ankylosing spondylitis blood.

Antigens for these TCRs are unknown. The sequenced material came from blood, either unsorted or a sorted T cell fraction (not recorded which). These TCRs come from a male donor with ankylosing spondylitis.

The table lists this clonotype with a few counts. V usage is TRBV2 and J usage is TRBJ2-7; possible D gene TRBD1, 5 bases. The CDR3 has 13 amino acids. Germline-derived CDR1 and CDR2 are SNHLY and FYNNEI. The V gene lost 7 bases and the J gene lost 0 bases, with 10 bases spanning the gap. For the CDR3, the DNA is TGTGCCAGCAAAACCGACAGCTCCTACGAGCAGTACTTC. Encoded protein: CASKTDSSYEQYF.

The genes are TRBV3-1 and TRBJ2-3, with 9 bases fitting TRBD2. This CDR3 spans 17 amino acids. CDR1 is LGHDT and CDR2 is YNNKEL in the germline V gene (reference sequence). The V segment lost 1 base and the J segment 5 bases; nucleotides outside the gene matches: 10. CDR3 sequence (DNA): TGTGCCAGCAGCCAAGGGGCGGGAGGGCCTGTTGGAGATACGCAGTATTTT. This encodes CASSQGAGGPVGDTQYF.

The CDR3 DNA is TGCAGCGTTGGGGGGTCCAGGGGCCAGTACCAAGAGACCCAGTACTTC. Translating it yields CSVGGSRGQYQETQYF. V gene TRBV29-1 combines with J gene TRBJ2-5; D is perhaps TRBD1 (6 bases). V was pared by 4 bases and J by 0 bases, with 18 bases between. Germline CDR1 SQVTM, CDR2 ANQGSEA. CDR3 size: 16 residues.

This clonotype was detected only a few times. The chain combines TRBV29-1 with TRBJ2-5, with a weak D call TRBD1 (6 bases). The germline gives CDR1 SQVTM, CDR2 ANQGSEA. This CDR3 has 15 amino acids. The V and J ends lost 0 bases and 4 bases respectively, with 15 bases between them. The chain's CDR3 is CSVEDRGRGSETQYF. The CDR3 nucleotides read TGCAGCGTTGAAGATCGCGGCAGGGGATCAGAGACCCAGTACTTC.

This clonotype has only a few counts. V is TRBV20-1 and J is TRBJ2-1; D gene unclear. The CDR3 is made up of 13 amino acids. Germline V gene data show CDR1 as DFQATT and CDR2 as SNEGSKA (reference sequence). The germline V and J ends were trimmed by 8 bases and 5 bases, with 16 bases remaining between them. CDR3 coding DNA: TGCAGTACCCCGGCTGCCTGGGACAATGAGCAGTTCTTC. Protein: CSTPAAWDNEQFF.

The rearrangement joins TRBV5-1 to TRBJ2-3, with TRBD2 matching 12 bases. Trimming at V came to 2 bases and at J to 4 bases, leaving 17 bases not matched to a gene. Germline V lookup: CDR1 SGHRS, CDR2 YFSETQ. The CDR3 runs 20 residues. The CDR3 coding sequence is TGCGCCAGCAGCTTCCGGCTAAGCCCACGACTAGCGGGAGTGGCAGATACGCAGTATTTT. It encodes CASSFRLSPRLAGVADTQYF.

This CDR3 reads CASSQDKLAGVETQYF. The CDR3 DNA is TGTGCCAGCAGCCAAGATAAGTTAGCGGGAGTAGAGACCCAGTACTTC. The chain joins TRBV4-2 to TRBJ2-5; 9 bases map to TRBD2. CDR3 length: 16 residues. The V and J ends lost 0 bases and 4 bases, in that order; junction bases with no gene match: 6. Germline V CDR1 and CDR2: LGHNA, YNFKEQ.

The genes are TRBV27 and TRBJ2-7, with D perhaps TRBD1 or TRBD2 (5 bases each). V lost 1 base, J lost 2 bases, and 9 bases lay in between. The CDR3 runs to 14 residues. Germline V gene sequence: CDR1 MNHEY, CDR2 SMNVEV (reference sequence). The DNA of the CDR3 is TGTGCCAGCAGTTTATGGGGGAGAGCCTACGAGCAGTACTTC. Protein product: CASSLWGRAYEQYF.

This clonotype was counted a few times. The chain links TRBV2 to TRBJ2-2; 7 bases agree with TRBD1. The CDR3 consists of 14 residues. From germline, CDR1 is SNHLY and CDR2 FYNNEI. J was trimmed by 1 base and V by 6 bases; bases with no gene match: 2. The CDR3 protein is CASRDRLNTGELFF. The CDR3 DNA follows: TGTGCCAGCAGGGACAGGCTGAACACCGGGGAGCTGTTTTTT.

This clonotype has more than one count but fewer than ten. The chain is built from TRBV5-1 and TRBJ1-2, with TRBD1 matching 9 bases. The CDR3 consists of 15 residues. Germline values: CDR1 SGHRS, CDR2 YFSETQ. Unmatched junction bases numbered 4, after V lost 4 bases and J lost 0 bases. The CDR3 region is CASSRGQGTNYGYTF. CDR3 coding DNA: TGCGCCAGCAGCCGGGGACAGGGTACTAACTATGGCTACACCTTC.

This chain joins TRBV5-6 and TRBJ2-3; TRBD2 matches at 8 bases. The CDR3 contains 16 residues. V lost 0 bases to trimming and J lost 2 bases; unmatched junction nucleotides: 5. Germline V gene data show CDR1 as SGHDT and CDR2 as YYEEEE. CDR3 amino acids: CASSLVTGGYTDTQYF. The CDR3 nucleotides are TGTGCCAGCAGCTTGGTTACGGGAGGGTACACAGATACGCAGTATTTT.

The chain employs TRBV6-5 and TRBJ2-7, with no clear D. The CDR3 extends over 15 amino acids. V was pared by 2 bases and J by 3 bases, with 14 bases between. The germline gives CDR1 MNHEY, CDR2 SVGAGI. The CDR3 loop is CASSYPGPFCYEQYV. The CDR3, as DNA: TGTGCCAGCAGTTACCCGGGCCCTTTTTGCTACGAGCAGTACGTC.

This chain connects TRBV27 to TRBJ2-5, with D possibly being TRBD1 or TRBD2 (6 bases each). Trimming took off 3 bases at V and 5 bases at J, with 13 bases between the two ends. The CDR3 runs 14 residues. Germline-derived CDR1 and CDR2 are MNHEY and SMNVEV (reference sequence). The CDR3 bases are TGTGCCAGCAGTTTGAACAGGGAGGTGGAGACCCAGTACTTC. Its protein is CASSLNREVETQYF.

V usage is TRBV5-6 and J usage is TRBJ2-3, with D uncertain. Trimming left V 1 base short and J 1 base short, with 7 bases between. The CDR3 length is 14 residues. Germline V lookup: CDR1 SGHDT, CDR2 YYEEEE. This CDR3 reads CASSLRRRTDTQYF. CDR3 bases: TGTGCCAGCAGCTTGAGGCGTCGCACAGATACGCAGTATTTT.

The DNA for the CDR3 is TGTGCCAGCAGTGAGGGGGTCTCCTACGAGCAGTACGTC. Translated, it gives CASSEGVSYEQYV. The V gene is TRBV2, the J gene TRBJ2-7; perhaps D is TRBD1 or TRBD2 (5 bases each). CDR3 length: 13 residues. V was trimmed by 3 bases and J by 0 bases, leaving 6 bases between them. Germline CDR1 reads SNHLY; CDR2 reads FYNNEI.

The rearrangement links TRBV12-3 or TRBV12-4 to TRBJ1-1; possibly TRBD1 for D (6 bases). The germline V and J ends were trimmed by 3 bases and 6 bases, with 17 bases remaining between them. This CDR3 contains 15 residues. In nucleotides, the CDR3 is TGTGCCAGCAGTTTCCCGGGGGCAGTCCCATCTGAAGCTTTCTTT. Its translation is CASSFPGAVPSEAFF.

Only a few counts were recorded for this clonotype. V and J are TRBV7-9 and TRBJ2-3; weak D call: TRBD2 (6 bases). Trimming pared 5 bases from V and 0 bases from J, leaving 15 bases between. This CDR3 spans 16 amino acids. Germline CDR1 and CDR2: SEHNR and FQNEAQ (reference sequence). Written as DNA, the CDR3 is TGTGCCAGCAGCCTGGAGGGTGCGACTAGCACAGATACGCAGTATTTT. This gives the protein CASSLEGATSTDTQYF.

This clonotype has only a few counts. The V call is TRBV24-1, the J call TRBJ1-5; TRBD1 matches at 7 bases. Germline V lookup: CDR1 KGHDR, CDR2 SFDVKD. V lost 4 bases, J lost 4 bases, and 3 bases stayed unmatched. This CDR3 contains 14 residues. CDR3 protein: CATSDSTGNQPQHF. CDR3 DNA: TGTGCCACCAGTGACTCGACAGGGAATCAGCCCCAGCATTTT.

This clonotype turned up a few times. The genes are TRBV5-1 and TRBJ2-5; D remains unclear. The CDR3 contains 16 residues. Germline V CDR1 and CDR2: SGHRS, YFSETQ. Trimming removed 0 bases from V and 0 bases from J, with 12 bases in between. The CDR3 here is CASSLGLGSYQETQYF. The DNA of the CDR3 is TGCGCCAGCAGCTTGGGGCTAGGATCGTACCAAGAGACCCAGTACTTC.

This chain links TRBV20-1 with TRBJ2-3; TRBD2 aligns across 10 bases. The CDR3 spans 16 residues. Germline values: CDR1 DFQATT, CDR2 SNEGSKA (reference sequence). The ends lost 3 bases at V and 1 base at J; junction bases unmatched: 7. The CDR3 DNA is TGCAGTGCTAGTGCCATTCTAGCGGGAGGCACAGATACGCAGTATTTT. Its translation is CSASAILAGGTDTQYF.

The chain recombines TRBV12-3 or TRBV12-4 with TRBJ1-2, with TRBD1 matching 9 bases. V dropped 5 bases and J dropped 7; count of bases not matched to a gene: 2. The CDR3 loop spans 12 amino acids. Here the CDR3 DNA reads TGTGCCAGCAGTACAGGGGGCCGTGGCTACACCTTC. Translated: CASSTGGRGYTF.

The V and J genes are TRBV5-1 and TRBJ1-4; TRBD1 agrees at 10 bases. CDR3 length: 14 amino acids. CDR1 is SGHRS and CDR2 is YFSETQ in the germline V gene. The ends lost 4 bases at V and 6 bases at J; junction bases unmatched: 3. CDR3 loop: CASSETGGDEKLFF. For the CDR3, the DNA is TGCGCCAGCAGCGAGACAGGGGGCGATGAAAAACTGTTTTTT.

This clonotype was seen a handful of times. CDR3 sequence (DNA): TGTGCCGACCTTTACCCTCTCGAGCAGTACTTC. This gives the protein CADLYPLEQYF. The rearrangement links TRBV24-1 to TRBJ2-7; the D is unclear. The germline V gene has CDR1 KGHDR and CDR2 SFDVKD. Trimming shortened V by 12 bases and J by 6 bases, and 14 bases separated the two germline ends. CDR3 size: 11 residues.

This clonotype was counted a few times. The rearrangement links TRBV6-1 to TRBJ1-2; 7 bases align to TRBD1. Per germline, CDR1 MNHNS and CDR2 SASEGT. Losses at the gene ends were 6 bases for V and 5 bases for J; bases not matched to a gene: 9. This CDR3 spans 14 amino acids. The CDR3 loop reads CASRSDGTAYGYTF. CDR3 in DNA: TGTGCCAGCAGATCCGACGGGACAGCTTATGGCTACACCTTC.

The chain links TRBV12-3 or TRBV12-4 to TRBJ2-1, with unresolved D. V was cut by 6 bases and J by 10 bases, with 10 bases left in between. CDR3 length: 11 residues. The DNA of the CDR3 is TGTGCCAGCAGCCCTAGAGTAGAGCAGTTCTTC. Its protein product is CASSPRVEQFF.

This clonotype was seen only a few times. The CDR3 loop reads CSVKTSGRTDTQYF. The CDR3 DNA follows: TGCAGCGTCAAGACTAGCGGGAGAACCGATACGCAGTATTTT. The chain joins TRBV29-1 to TRBJ2-3, with 12 nucleotides matching TRBD2. The V and J ends lost 6 bases and 6 bases, in that order; junction bases with no gene match: 7. The CDR3 runs to 14 residues. The V gene's germline CDR1 is SQVTM and CDR2 ANQGSEA.